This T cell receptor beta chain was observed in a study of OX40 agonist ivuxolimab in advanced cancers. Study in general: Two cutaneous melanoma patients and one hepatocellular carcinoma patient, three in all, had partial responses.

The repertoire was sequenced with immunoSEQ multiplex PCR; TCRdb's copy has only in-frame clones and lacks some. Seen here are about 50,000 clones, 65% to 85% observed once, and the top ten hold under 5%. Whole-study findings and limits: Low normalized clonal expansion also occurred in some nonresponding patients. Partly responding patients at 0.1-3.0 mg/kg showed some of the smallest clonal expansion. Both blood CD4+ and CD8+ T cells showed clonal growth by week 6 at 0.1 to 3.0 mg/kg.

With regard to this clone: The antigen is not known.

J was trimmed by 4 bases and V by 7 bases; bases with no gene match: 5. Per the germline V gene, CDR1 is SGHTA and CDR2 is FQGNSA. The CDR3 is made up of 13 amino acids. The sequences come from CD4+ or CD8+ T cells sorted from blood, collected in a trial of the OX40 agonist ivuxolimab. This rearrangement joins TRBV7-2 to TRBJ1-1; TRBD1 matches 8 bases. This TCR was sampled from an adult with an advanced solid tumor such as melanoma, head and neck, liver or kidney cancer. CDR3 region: CASTSGQGTEAFF. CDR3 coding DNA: TGTGCCAGCACCTCCGGACAGGGCACTGAAGCTTTCTTT.